One TCR beta chain is described in this entry. The method was immunoSEQ multiplex PCR; TCRdb's version includes in-frame clones alone and lacks a portion of them. The sample consists of 550,000 to 700,000 clones, roughly 73% of them appearing once. These data belong to a study of shared clonotypes between healthy human individuals. V shed 8 bases and J 3 bases; nucleotides not matched to a gene: 8. This CDR3 is 14 amino acids long. Per germline, CDR1 GTSNPN and CDR2 SVGIG (reference sequence). This chain joins TRBV30 and TRBJ2-5, with TRBD2 matching 11 bases. The source is a woman in her 30s in good health. Material for sequencing was memory CD4+ T cells sorted from blood. Subset described: CD45RA-negative fraction. The CDR3 DNA follows: TGTGCCCGGAATAGCGGGAGGGGGGAAGAGACCCAGTACTTC. Protein product: CARNSGRGEETQYF.